Below, one T cell receptor beta chain is given with its context. Its specificity is unknown. This entry is derived from a study of shared clonotypes between healthy human individuals. The CDR3 loop spans 11 amino acids. Germline V gene sequence: CDR1 SGHDT, CDR2 YYEEEE. Trimming took 0 bases from V and 13 from J, leaving 8 bases between them. Sequencing used immunoSEQ multiplex PCR; TCRdb keeps in-frame clones, though not all of them. The sample includes around 2,000,000 clones, 95% seen only once; the top ten take more than 0.1%. General study findings and limits: Only blood underwent sampling, and tissue repertoires likely differ. All-four-donor shared clonotypes had higher generation probabilities than non-shared clonotypes did. Among a few donors, roughly 5% of naive CD4 clonotypes were found in common.

The investigators split CD4+ cells into a CD45RA+ naive subset and a CD45RA-negative memory subset. This clonotype was sampled from a man between 18 and 29 years old in good health. The V call is TRBV5-6, the J call TRBJ2-4; D unresolved. The sample consisted of naive CD4+ T cells sorted from blood. Subset of the sample: CD45RA+ positively selected. CDR3: CASSLGPIQYF. The CDR3 coding sequence is TGTGCCAGCAGCTTGGGTCCGATCCAGTACTTC.